This T cell receptor (beta chain) was sequenced during a study of cytomegalovirus exposure and HLA in healthy donors. Overall study context: Falling in the Caucasian-associated ancestry cluster were about 80% of approximately 410 genotyped donors.

Germline assignment: CDR1 SGHRS and CDR2 YFSETQ. V dropped 0 bases and J dropped 0 bases, with 12 bases sitting between them. This CDR3 has 16 residues. Use of 60 Vbeta and 13 Jbeta primers characterized the PCR. The data were produced by immunoSEQ multiplex PCR, yet TCRdb's version contains in-frame clones alone and is incomplete. Of about 140,000 clones in the sample, 60% to 80% are singletons; the top ten hold around 1.5%. Source material: PBMCs. This receptor was identified in a female donor in good health and CMV-seronegative. The rearrangement uses TRBV5-1 and TRBJ1-1; D is ambiguous. This CDR3 reads CASSLGLRALNTEAFF. DNA for the CDR3: TGCGCCAGCAGCTTGGGGTTGCGGGCACTGAACACTGAAGCTTTCTTT. Full variable domain (rest looked up from reference TRBV5-1 and TRBJ1-1): KAGVTQTPRYLIKTRGQQVTLSCSPISGHRSVSWYQQTPGQGLQFLFEYFSETQRNKGNFPGRFSGRQFSNSRSEMNVSTLELGDSALYLCASSLGLRALNTEAFFGQGTRLTVV.